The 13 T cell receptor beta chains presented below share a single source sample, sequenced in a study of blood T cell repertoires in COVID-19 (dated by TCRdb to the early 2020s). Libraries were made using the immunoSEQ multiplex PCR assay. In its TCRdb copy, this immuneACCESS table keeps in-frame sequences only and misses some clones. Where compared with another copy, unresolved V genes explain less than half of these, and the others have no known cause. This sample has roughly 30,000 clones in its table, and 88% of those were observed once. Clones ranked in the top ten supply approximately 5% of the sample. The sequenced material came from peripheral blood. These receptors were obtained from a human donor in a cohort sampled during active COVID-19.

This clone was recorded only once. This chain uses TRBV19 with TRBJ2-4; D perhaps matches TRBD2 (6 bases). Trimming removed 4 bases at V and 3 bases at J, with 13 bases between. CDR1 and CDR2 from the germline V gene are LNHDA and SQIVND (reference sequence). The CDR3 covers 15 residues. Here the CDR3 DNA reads TGTGCCAGTAGTACCCCGGGACTGGGCAAAAACATTCAGTACTTC. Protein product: CASSTPGLGKNIQYF. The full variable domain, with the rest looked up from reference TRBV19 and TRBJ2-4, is DGGITQSPKYLFRKEGQNVTLSCEQNLNHDAMYWYRQDPGQGLRLIYYSQIVNDFQKGDIAEGYSVSREKKESFPLTVTSAQKNPTAFYLCASSTPGLGKNIQYFGAGTRLSVL.

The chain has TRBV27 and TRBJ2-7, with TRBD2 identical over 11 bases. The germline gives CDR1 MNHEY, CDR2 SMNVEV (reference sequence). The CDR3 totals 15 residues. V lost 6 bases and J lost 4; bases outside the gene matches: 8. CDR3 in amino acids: CASRGGTSGRYEQYF. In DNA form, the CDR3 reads TGTGCCAGCAGGGGGGGGACTAGCGGTCGATACGAGCAGTACTTC.

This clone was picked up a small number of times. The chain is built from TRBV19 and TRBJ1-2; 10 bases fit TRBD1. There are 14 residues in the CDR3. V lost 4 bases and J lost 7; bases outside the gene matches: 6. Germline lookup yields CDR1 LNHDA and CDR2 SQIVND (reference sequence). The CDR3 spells CASSRRDRGGGYTF. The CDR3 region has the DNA TGTGCCAGTAGTAGACGGGACAGGGGAGGTGGCTACACCTTC.

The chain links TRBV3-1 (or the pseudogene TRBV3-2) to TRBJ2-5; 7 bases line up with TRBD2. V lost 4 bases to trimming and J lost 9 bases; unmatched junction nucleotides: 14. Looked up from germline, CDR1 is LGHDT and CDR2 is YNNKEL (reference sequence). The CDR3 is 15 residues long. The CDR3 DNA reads TGTGCCAGCAGCCCTCAGCGGGGCCGATGGGGGGCCCAGTACTTC. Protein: CASSPQRGRWGAQYF.

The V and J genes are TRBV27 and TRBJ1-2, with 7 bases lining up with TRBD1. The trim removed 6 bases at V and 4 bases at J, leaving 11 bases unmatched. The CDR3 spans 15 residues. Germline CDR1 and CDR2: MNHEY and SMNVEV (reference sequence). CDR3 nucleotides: TGTGCCAGCAGCCCTTCTACAGGGGTCGTCTATGGCTACACCTTC. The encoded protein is CASSPSTGVVYGYTF.

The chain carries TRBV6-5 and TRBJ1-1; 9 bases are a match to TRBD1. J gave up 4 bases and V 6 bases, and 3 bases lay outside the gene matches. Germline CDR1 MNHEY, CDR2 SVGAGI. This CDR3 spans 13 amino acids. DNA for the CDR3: TGTGCCAGCAGCCCGGGACAGGGCACTGAAGCTTTCTTT. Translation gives CASSPGQGTEAFF.

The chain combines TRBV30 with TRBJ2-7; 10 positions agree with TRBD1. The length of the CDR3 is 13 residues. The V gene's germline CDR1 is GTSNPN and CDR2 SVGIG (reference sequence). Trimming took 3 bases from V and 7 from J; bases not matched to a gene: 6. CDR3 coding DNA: TGTGCCTGGAGCCCCGGGACAGGGGTTGAGCAGTACTTC. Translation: CAWSPGTGVEQYF.

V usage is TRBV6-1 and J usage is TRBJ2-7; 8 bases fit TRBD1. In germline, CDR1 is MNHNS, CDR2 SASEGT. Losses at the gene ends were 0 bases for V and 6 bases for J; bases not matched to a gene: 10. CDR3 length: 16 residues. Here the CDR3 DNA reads TGTGCCAGCAGTGAAGCTGGGCAGGGGGCAGGGGGCGAGCAGTACTTC. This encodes CASSEAGQGAGGEQYF.

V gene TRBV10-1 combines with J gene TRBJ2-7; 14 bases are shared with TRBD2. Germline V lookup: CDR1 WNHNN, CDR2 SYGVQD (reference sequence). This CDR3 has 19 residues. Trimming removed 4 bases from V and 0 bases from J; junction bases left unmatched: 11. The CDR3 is CASSAGTSGGFGSSYEQYF. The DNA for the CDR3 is TGCGCCAGCAGTGCGGGGACTAGCGGGGGATTCGGGAGCTCCTACGAGCAGTACTTC.

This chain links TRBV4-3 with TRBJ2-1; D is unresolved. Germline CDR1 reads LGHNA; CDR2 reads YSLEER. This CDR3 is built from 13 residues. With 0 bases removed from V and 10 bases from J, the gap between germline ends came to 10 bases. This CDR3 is CASSQEVGYEQFF. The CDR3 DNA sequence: TGCGCCAGCAGCCAAGAGGTCGGGTACGAGCAGTTCTTC.

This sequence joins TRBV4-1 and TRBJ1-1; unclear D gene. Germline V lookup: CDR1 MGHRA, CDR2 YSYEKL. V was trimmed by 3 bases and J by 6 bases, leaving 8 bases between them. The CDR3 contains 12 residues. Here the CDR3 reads CASSHRQAEAFF. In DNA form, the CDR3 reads TGCGCCAGCAGCCACCGGCAGGCTGAAGCTTTCTTT.

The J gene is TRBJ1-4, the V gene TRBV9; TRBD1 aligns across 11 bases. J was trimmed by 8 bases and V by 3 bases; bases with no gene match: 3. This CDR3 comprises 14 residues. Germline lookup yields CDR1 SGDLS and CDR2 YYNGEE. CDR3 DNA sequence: TGTGCCAGCAGCGCCGGGACAGGGGGGGAAAAACTGTTTTTT. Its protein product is CASSAGTGGEKLFF.

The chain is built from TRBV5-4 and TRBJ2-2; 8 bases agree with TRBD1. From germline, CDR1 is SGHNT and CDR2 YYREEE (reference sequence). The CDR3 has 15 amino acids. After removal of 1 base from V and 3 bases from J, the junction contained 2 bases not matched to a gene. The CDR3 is CASSLIQGDTGELFF. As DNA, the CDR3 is TGTGCCAGCAGCTTGATACAGGGGGACACCGGGGAGCTGTTTTTT.